Below are 29 T cell receptor beta chains sequenced from a single sample in a study of tumor-infiltrating lymphocytes in primary liver carcinoma (dated by TCRdb to 2016 to 2017). Data came from an Illumina HiSeq 2500. Starting from around 500 ng total RNA, TCRbeta-specific cDNA was produced by reverse transcription with a constant-region primer and ProtoScript II reverse transcriptase. Three nested multiplex PCR rounds, following a slightly modified ARM-PCR procedure, were used to build the TCRbeta libraries. Each of the first two PCR rounds ran for about 11 cycles using multiplex TRBV1-TRBV30 forward primers together with a Cbeta reverse primer. TCRdb's own reprocessing of the public reads used fastp at Q25 and MiXCR and kept productive beta chains. Each entry merges the rows of one CDR3 protein and shows their most common DNA and genes. The sample records 90,000 to 150,000 distinct CDR3 sequences, less than 75% of which are singletons. The ten most abundant clones make up 8.1% of the sample.

Without any cell sorting, total RNA and DNA were extracted together from roughly 20-30 mg of bulk tissue using the AllPrep DNA/RNA mini kit. Source material: tumor-adjacent normal liver tissue. These receptors were taken from a woman aged 55-75 years with primary liver carcinoma and hepatitis B virus infection.

About this clonotype itself: The junction departs from the called germline gene at one end, perhaps through a read error. This chain links TRBV4-2 with TRBJ2-3; 11 bases are shared with TRBD2. Germline values: CDR1 LGHNA, CDR2 YNFKEQ. The CDR3 consists of 16 residues. CDR3 loop: CTSSPRTSGSTDTQYF. DNA for the CDR3: TGTACCAGTAGCCCTCGGACTAGCGGGAGCACAGATACGCAGTATTTT.

The rearrangement joins TRBV28 to TRBJ1-2, with TRBD1 matching 8 bases. CDR3 length: 17 residues. Germline values: CDR1 MDHEN, CDR2 SYDVKM. The V segment lost 1 base and the J segment 8 bases; nucleotides outside the gene matches: 15. CDR3 bases: TGTGCCAGCAGTTTATTAGCCCCGGGACAGGCCCCCCAGGGCTACACCTTC. Translation: CASSLLAPGQAPQGYTF.

This clonotype was seen at least ten times. CDR3 amino acids: CASSLLRNNYGYTF. CDR3 DNA: TGTGCCAGCAGCTTACTCAGAAATAACTATGGCTACACCTTC. The V call is TRBV7-8, the J call TRBJ1-2; D uncertain. CDR1 and CDR2 (germline): SGHVS, FQNEAQ. V was shortened by 2 bases and J by 1 base, with 8 bases between the two germline ends. This CDR3 contains 14 residues.

V is TRBV12-3 or TRBV12-4 and J is TRBJ2-1; tentatively, D is TRBD1 (6 bases). Trimming cost V 6 bases and J 3 bases, with 15 bases left between them. The CDR3 covers 15 residues. Written as DNA, the CDR3 is TGTGCCAGCAGCTTGAAGCAGGGGTACTACAATGAGCAGTTCTTC. Protein sequence: CASSLKQGYYNEQFF.

This clonotype came up many times. The chain has TRBV25-1 and TRBJ2-1; D possibly corresponds to TRBD2 (6 bases). V lost 6 bases, J lost 9 bases, and 18 bases lay in between. CDR3 length: 14 amino acids. Germline V gene lookup returns CDR1 MGHDK and CDR2 SYGVNS. The CDR3 bases are TGTGCCAGCAGGTCAAGACGGGAGTCTAGTGAGCAGTTCTTC. Translated: CASRSRRESSEQFF.

In regard to this clonotype: A read error may be the cause here, since a much bigger clone is one base away. This CDR3 is missing its conserved last phenylalanine or tryptophan, likely due to a read error. The rearrangement links TRBV7-9 to TRBJ1-1; D is ambiguous. The CDR3 extends over 13 amino acids. CDR1 and CDR2 (germline): SEHNR, FQNEAQ (reference sequence). Between the trimmed V and J ends, which lost 2 bases and 1 base, there was a span of 5 bases. The CDR3 sequence: CASSLLQNTEAFS. The CDR3 region has the DNA TGTGCCAGCAGCTTACTCCAGAACACTGAAGCTTTCTCT.

A word on this clonotype: One end of the junction does not line up with germline, which may come from a read error. This chain joins TRBV10-3 and TRBJ2-1; 7 nucleotides match TRBD1. This CDR3 is 16 amino acids long. Germline-derived CDR1 and CDR2 are ENHRY and SYGVKD. CDR3 nucleotide sequence: TGTGCCATCAATGAGGGGGCAGGAGCCGGCGACAATGAGCTGTTCTTC. It is translated as CAINEGAGAGDNELFF.

This clonotype has a count of ten or more. V usage is TRBV7-9 and J usage is TRBJ2-7, with D possibly being TRBD2 (5 bases). Trimming pared 5 bases from V and 4 bases from J, leaving 15 bases between. CDR3 length: 14 amino acids. Germline V CDR1 and CDR2: SEHNR, FQNEAQ (reference sequence). In DNA, the CDR3 is TGTGCCAGCAGCCTCCGAACCGGGATATACGAGCAGTACTTC. Protein product: CASSLRTGIYEQYF.

As to this clonotype: This may be a read error, as it is one base from a much larger clone. The chain employs TRBV28 and TRBJ2-1; 10 bases line up with TRBD2. Unmatched junction bases numbered 4, after V lost 3 bases and J lost 8 bases. CDR3 length equals 14 residues. CDR1 is MDHEN and CDR2 is SYDVKM in the germline V gene. CDR3 amino acids: CASSFLAGEDEQFF. In DNA, the CDR3 is TGTGCCAGCAGTTTCCTAGCGGGAGAGGATGAGCAGTTCTTC. The complete variable domain, with remaining parts taken from reference TRBV28 and TRBJ2-1, reads DVKVTQSSRYLVKRTGEKVFLECVQDMDHENMFWYRQDPGLGLRLIYFSYDVKMKEKGDIPEGYSVSREKKERFSLILESASTNQTSMYLCASSFLAGEDEQFFGPGTRLTVL.

Notes on this clonotype: A read error is likely, as this CDR3 ends without the conserved phenylalanine or tryptophan. The genes are TRBV28 and TRBJ2-7; D gene ambiguous. Germline loops: CDR1 MDHEN, CDR2 SYDVKM. Trimming cost V 6 bases and J 4 bases, with 22 bases left between them. The CDR3 spans 16 residues. CDR3 sequence: CASSPLSALVSYEQYL. The CDR3 DNA reads TGTGCCAGCAGCCCCCTATCTGCCCTAGTATCATACGAGCAGTACTTA.

This clonotype was counted only a few times. This chain joins TRBV19 and TRBJ1-6; perhaps TRBD1 as D (5 bases). V dropped 5 bases and J dropped 7 bases, with 15 bases sitting between them. This CDR3 contains 15 residues. From germline, CDR1 is LNHDA and CDR2 SQIVND (reference sequence). CDR3 DNA: TGTGCCAGTAGTTTTGACGGGGCTGTGAATTCACCCCTCCACTTT. The encoded protein is CASSFDGAVNSPLHF. The whole variable domain, filled in from reference TRBV19 and TRBJ1-6, reads DGGITQSPKYLFRKEGQNVTLSCEQNLNHDAMYWYRQDPGQGLRLIYYSQIVNDFQKGDIAEGYSVSREKKESFPLTVTSAQKNPTAFYLCASSFDGAVNSPLHFGNGTRLTVT.

The sample holds many counts of this clonotype. The chain recombines TRBV12-3 or TRBV12-4 with TRBJ2-6; D uncertain. V shed 3 bases and J shed 1 base, with 7 bases lying between them. The CDR3 has 15 residues. The CDR3 loop reads CASSLVGSGANVLTF. The CDR3 coding sequence is TGTGCCAGCAGTTTGGTGGGATCTGGGGCCAACGTCCTGACTTTC.

The table lists this clonotype with many counts. The chain carries TRBV5-1 and TRBJ2-4; 11 nucleotides agree with TRBD2. The germline gives CDR1 SGHRS, CDR2 YFSETQ. Trimming removed 6 bases from V and 9 bases from J; junction bases left unmatched: 8. CDR3 length equals 14 residues. Written as DNA, the CDR3 is TGCGCCAGCAAAGATGTAGCGGGAGGGGCCATTCAGTACTTC. Its translation is CASKDVAGGAIQYF.

On this clonotype: An end of the junction does not agree with germline; a read error may underlie this. The chain couples TRBV6-4 to TRBJ2-3; TRBD2 agrees at 11 bases. This CDR3 region has 16 residues. The germline V gene encodes CDR1 MRHNA and CDR2 SNTAGT. The CDR3 nucleotides read TGTGACAGCAGTGACGTAGCGGGGGGGTCCACAGAAACGCAGTATTTT. Residues: CDSSDVAGGSTETQYF.

J is TRBJ2-1 and V is TRBV5-1; D could derive from TRBD1 or TRBD2 (5 bases each). The CDR3 is 16 residues long. Germline CDR1 reads SGHRS; CDR2 reads YFSETQ. Between the trimmed V and J ends, which lost 9 bases and 0 bases, there was a span of 19 bases. CDR3 sequence (DNA): TGCGCCATCAATCTATTGGGTGGGGGCTCCTACAATGAGCAGTTCTTC. Its protein product is CAINLLGGGSYNEQFF.

Regarding this clonotype: A much more abundant neighbour one base away suggests this may be a read error. The J gene is TRBJ1-2, the V gene TRBV7-9; D is undetermined. The length of the CDR3 is 13 residues. Trimming removed 10 bases at V and 3 bases at J, with 15 bases between. Germline lookup yields CDR1 SEHNR and CDR2 FQNEAQ (reference sequence). This CDR3 is CANTPGLHYGYTF. The CDR3 DNA is TGTGCCAACACCCCCGGGTTGCACTATGGCTACACCTTC.

A word on this clonotype: This sequence may be a read error, since a much larger clone differs from it by one base. J is TRBJ1-1 and V is TRBV5-1; D remains ambiguous. Germline CDR1 reads SGHRS; CDR2 reads YFSETQ. CDR3 length equals 11 residues. As DNA, the CDR3 is TGCGGTACTAAGGTGTGCACTGAAGCTTTCTTT. Amino acids: CGTKVCTEAFF.

In regard to this clonotype: This may be a read error: a much more frequent sequence differs by one nucleotide. V and J are TRBV28 and TRBJ2-1; D perhaps matches TRBD2 (6 bases). V lost 7 bases and J lost 6, with 19 bases in between. The CDR3 sequence is 15 residues long. The V gene's germline CDR1 is MDHEN and CDR2 SYDVKM. As DNA, the CDR3 is TGTGCCAGCAACGACACCGGGAGCCTTCGCAATGAGCAGTTCTTC. It codes for CASNDTGSLRNEQFF.

This clonotype turned up a few times. This chain uses TRBV15 with TRBJ2-3, with 8 positions matching TRBD2. From germline, CDR1 is LNHNV and CDR2 YYDKDF (reference sequence). J lost 2 bases, V lost 5 bases, and 12 bases had no gene match. CDR3 length: 17 residues. The CDR3 bases are TGTGCCACCAGCCCACTAGCGGAATCTATATACACAGATACGCAGTATTTT. This codes for CATSPLAESIYTDTQYF.

This clonotype appeared once. A much larger clone is a single base away; this may be a read error. The V call is TRBV5-1, the J call TRBJ2-7, with a tentative D call TRBD2 (5 bases). Trimming pared 7 bases from V and 3 bases from J, leaving 11 bases between. CDR3 length equals 12 residues. CDR1 and CDR2 (germline): SGHRS, YFSETQ. The CDR3 is CASGSGLYEQYF. The CDR3 nucleotides are TGCGCCAGCGGCTCCGGACTCTACGAGCAGTACTTC.

The chain uses TRBV5-1 and TRBJ2-2, with TRBD1 as a possible D gene (8 bases). The germline V gene encodes CDR1 SGHRS and CDR2 YFSETQ. The CDR3 consists of 19 residues. Deletions cut 4 bases from V and 1 base from J, with 23 bases between. The CDR3 DNA is TGCGCCAGCAGCATCCTAATTTCGCGGGGGACAGGGAACACCGGGGAGCTGTTTTTT. Encoded protein: CASSILISRGTGNTGELFF.

The V gene is TRBV11-1, the J gene TRBJ2-1; 9 bases map to TRBD2. After removal of 5 bases from V and 6 bases from J, the junction contained 11 bases not matched to a gene. The length of the CDR3 is 16 residues. CDR1 SGHAT and CDR2 FQDESV come from the germline V gene (reference sequence). CDR3 loop: CASSPIAGAYCNEQFF. The CDR3 DNA reads as TGTGCCAGCAGCCCCATAGCGGGAGCGTATTGCAATGAGCAGTTCTTC. Full variable domain (remainder filled in from reference TRBV11-1 and TRBJ2-1): EAEVAQSPRYKITEKSQAVAFWCDPISGHATLYWYRQILGQGPELLVQFQDESVVDDSQLPKDRFSAERLKGVDSTLKIQPAELGDSAMYLCASSPIAGAYCNEQFFGPGTRLTVL.

To note about this clonotype: A clone one base away is much larger, so this may be a read error. The chain has TRBV30 and TRBJ1-5; no clear D gene. Germline assignment: CDR1 GTSNPN and CDR2 SVGIG (reference sequence). The CDR3 is 13 amino acids. The CDR3 region has the DNA TGTGCCTGGAGTAGTAGAAGGAATCAGCCCCGGCATTTT. This gives the protein CAWSSRRNQPRHF.

This clonotype has just one count. Possible read error: a much larger clone is one base away. V is TRBV5-1 and J is TRBJ1-1; weak D call: TRBD1 (6 bases). This CDR3 has 14 residues. The V gene's germline CDR1 is SGHRS and CDR2 YFSETQ. The CDR3 DNA reads TGCGCCAGCGGCTTGGCGTCGACAGGCACTGAAGCTTTCTTT. Amino acids: CASGLASTGTEAFF.

Points on this clonotype: An end of the junction does not agree with germline; a read error may underlie this. The gene calls are TRBV7-9 and TRBJ2-4; 7 nucleotides line up with TRBD2. The length of the CDR3 is 17 residues. Germline values: CDR1 SEHNR, CDR2 FQNEAQ (reference sequence). The CDR3 spells CASSSGRGKLAKNFQYF. The CDR3 DNA sequence: TGTGCCAGCAGCTCCGGGCGGGGGAAGCTAGCCAAAAACTTTCAGTACTTC.

In regard to this clonotype: A read error may produce the germline difference seen at one junction end. The V call is TRBV11-2, the J call TRBJ2-1, with D unclear. CDR1 is SGHAT, CDR2 FQNNGV, per germline. The CDR3 consists of 17 residues. This CDR3 reads CVGSFTPLRSSNNEQFF. DNA for the CDR3: TGTGTCGGCAGCTTTACCCCACTGAGGAGCTCCAACAATGAGCAGTTCTTC. The whole variable domain, filled in from reference TRBV11-2 and TRBJ2-1, reads EAGVAQSPRYKIIEKRQSVAFWCNPISGHATLYWYQQILGQGPKLLIQFQNNGVVDDSQLPKDRFSAERLKGVDSTLKIQPAKLEDSAVYLCVGSFTPLRSSNNEQFFGPGTRLTVL.

Concerning this clonotype: A much larger clone is a single base away; this may be a read error. The chain uses TRBV6-2 or TRBV6-3 and TRBJ1-2; D is unclear. CDR3 length: 13 amino acids. Germline V gives CDR1 MNHEY, CDR2 SVGEGT. The CDR3 region is CASTAGKNYGHTF. The CDR3 DNA is TGTGCCAGCACCGCCGGGAAGAACTATGGCCACACCTTC.

This chain uses TRBV29-1 with TRBJ2-4; TRBD2 is a possible D gene (5 bases). V was clipped by 7 bases and J by 14 bases, with 27 bases between them. CDR1 SQVTM and CDR2 ANQGSEA come from the germline V gene. This CDR3 is built from 14 residues. The CDR3 nucleotides read TGCAGCGCGACCGGGAATTTAGCCAAAAAGATTAAGTACTTC. Protein product: CSATGNLAKKIKYF.

This clonotype came up many times. The chain recombines TRBV29-1 with TRBJ2-1, with 10 bases matching TRBD2. Germline V gene lookup returns CDR1 SQVTM and CDR2 ANQGSEA. This CDR3 spans 16 amino acids. V lost 0 bases, J lost 8 bases, and 10 bases stayed unmatched. The CDR3 is CSVEDRLAGQGDEQFF. In DNA form, the CDR3 reads TGCAGCGTTGAAGATAGACTAGCGGGCCAGGGCGATGAGCAGTTCTTC.